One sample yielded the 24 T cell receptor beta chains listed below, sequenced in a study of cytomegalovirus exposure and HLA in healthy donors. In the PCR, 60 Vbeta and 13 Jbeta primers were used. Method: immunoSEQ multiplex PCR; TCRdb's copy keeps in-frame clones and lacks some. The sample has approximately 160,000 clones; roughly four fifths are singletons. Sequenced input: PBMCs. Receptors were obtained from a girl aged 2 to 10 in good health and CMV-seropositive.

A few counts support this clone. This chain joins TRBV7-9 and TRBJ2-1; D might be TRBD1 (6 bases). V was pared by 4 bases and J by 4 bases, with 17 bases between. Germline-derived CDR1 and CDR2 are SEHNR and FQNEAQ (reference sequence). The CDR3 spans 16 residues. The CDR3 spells CASSSAGVPLYNEQFF. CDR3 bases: TGTGCCAGCAGCTCCGCAGGGGTCCCCTTATACAATGAGCAGTTCTTC. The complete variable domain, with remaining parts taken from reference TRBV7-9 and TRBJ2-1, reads DTGVSQNPRHKITKRGQNVTFRCDPISEHNRLYWYRQTLGQGPEFLTYFQNEAQLEKSRLLSDRFSAERPKGSFSTLEIQRTEQGDSAMYLCASSSAGVPLYNEQFFGPGTRLTVL.

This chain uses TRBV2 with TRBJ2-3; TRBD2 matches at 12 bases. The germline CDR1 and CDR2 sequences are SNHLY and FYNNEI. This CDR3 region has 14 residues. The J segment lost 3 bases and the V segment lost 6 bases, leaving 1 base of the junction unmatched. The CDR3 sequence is CASRLAGGTDTQYF. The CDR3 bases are TGTGCCAGCAGACTAGCGGGAGGTACAGATACGCAGTATTTT.

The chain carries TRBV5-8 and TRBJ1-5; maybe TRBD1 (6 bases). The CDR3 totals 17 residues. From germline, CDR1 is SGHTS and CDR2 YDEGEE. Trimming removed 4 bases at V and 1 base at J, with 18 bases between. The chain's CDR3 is CASSRVSGTKSNQPQHF. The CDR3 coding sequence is TGTGCCAGCAGCCGCGTTTCTGGGACAAAGAGCAATCAGCCCCAGCATTTT.

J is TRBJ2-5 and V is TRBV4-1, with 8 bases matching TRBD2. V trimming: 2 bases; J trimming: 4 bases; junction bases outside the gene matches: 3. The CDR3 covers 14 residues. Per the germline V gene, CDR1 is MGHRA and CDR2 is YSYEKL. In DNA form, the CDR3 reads TGCGCCAGCAGCCAAACGGGAGGGGGAGAGACCCAGTACTTC. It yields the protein CASSQTGGGETQYF.

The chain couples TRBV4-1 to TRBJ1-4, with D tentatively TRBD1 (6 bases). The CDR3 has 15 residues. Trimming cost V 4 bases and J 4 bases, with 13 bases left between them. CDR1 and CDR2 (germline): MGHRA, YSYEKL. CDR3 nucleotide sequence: TGCGCCAGCAGCCTCCCACAGGGAATTAATGAAAAACTGTTTTTT. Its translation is CASSLPQGINEKLFF.

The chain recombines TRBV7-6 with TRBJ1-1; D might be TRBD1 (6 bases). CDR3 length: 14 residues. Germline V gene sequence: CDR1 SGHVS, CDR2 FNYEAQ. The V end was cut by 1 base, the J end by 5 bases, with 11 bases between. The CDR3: CASSLEKGGTEAFF. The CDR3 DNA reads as TGTGCCAGCAGCTTAGAGAAAGGGGGTACTGAAGCTTTCTTT. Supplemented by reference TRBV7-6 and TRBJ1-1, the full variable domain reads GAGVSQSPRYKVTKRGQDVALRCDPISGHVSLYWYRQALGQGPEFLTYFNYEAQQDKSGLPNDRFSAERPEGSISTLTIQRTEQRDSAMYRCASSLEKGGTEAFFGQGTRLTVV.

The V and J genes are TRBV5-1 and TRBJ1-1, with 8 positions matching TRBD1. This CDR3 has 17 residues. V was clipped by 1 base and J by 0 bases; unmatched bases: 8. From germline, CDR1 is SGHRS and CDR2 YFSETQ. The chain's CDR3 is CASSLFWQGAMNTEAFF. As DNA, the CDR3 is TGCGCCAGCAGCTTGTTTTGGCAGGGGGCTATGAACACTGAAGCTTTCTTT.

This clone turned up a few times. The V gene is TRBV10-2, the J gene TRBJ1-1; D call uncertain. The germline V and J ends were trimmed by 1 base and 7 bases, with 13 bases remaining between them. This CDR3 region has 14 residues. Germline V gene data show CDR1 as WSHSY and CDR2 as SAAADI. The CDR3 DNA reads TGCGCCAGCAGTGAGTATCAGGATTTTGGTGAAGCTTTCTTT. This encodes CASSEYQDFGEAFF.

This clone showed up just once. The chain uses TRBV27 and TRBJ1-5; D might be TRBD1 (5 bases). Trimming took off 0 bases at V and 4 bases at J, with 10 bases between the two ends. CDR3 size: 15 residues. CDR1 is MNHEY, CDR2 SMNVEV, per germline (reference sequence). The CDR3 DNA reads TGTGCCAGCAGTTTATCGAAGGGGATTAATCAGCCCCAGCATTTT. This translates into CASSLSKGINQPQHF.

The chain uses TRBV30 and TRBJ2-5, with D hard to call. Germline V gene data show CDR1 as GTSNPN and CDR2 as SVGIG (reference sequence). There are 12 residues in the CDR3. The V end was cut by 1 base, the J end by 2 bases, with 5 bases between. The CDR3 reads CAWSARQETQYF. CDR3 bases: TGTGCCTGGAGTGCGCGGCAAGAGACCCAGTACTTC.

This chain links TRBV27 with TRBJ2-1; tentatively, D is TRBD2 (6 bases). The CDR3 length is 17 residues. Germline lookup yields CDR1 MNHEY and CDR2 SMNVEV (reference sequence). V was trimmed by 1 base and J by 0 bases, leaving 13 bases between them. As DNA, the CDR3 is TGTGCCAGCAGTTTATGGCCGGGACTGGACTCCTACAATGAGCAGTTCTTC. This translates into CASSLWPGLDSYNEQFF.

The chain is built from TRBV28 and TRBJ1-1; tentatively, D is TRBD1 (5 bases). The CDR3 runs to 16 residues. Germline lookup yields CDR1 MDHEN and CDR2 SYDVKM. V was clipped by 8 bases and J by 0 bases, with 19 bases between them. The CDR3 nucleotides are TGTGCCAGCCAATCCTTTGGGGAGGGGCTGAACACTGAAGCTTTCTTT. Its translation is CASQSFGEGLNTEAFF.

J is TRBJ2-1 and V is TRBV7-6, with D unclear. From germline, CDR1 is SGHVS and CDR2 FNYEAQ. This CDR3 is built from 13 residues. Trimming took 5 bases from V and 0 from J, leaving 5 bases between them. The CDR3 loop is CASSPSSYNEQFF. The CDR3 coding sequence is TGTGCCAGCAGCCCTAGCTCCTACAATGAGCAGTTCTTC.

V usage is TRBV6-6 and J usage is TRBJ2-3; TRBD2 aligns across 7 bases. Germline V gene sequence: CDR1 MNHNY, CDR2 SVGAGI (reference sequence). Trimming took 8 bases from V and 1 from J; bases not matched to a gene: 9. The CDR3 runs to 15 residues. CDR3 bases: TGTGCCAGCTTCTTAGCGGGCAGCCGCACAGATACGCAGTATTTT. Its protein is CASFLAGSRTDTQYF.

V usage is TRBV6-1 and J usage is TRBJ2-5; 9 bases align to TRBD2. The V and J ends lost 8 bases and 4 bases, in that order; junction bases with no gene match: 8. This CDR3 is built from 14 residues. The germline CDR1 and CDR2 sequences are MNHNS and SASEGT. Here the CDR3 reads CASVRGRAPETQYF. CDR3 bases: TGTGCCAGCGTCCGCGGGAGGGCCCCAGAGACCCAGTACTTC.

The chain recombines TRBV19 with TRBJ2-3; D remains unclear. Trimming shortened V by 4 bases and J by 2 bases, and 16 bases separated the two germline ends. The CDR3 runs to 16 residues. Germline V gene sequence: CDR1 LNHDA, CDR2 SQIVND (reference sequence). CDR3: CASSSQARITTDTQYF. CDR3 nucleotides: TGTGCCAGTAGTAGTCAAGCGAGGATAACCACAGATACGCAGTATTTT.

CDR3 residues: CAWSRGSKETQYF. CDR3 bases: TGTGCCTGGAGTCGCGGGAGCAAAGAGACCCAGTACTTC. The gene calls are TRBV30 and TRBJ2-5; 7 bases agree with TRBD2. Germline lookup yields CDR1 GTSNPN and CDR2 SVGIG (reference sequence). This CDR3 region has 13 residues. Trimming removed 2 bases from V and 3 bases from J; junction bases left unmatched: 3.

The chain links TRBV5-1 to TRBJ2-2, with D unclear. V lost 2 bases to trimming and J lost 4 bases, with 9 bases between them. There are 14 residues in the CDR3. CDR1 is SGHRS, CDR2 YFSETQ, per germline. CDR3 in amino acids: CASSFSFGTGELFF. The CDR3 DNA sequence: TGCGCCAGCAGCTTTTCATTCGGCACCGGGGAGCTGTTTTTT.

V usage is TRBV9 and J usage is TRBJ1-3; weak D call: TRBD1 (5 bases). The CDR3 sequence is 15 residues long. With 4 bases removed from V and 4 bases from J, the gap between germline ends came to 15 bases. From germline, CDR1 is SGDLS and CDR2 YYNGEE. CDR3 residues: CASSPSGGTGNTIYF. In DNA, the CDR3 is TGTGCCAGCAGCCCTTCGGGGGGAACGGGAAACACCATATATTTT.

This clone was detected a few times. For the CDR3, the DNA is TGCGCCAGCAGCTCCAGTCAACCTGGAAACACCATATATTTT. Its translation: CASSSSQPGNTIYF. V is TRBV5-1 and J is TRBJ1-3, with D uncertain. V lost 3 bases and J 2 bases, leaving 9 bases between the germline ends. Germline-derived CDR1 and CDR2 are SGHRS and YFSETQ. The CDR3 is 14 residues long.

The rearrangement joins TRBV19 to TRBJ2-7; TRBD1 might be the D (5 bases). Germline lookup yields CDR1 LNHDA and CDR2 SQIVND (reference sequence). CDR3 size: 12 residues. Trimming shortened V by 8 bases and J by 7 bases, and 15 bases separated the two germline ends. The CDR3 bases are TGTGCCAGTCGCAAGGGGTCCGGAGAGCAGTACTTC. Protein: CASRKGSGEQYF. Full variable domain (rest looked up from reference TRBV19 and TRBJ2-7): DGGITQSPKYLFRKEGQNVTLSCEQNLNHDAMYWYRQDPGQGLRLIYYSQIVNDFQKGDIAEGYSVSREKKESFPLTVTSAQKNPTAFYLCASRKGSGEQYFGPGTRLTVT.

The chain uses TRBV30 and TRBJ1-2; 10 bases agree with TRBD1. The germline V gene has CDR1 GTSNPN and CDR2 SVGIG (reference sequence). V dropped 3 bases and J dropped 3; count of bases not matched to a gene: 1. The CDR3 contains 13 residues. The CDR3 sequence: CAWRGTGDYGYTF. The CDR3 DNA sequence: TGTGCCTGGAGAGGGACAGGGGACTATGGCTACACCTTC.

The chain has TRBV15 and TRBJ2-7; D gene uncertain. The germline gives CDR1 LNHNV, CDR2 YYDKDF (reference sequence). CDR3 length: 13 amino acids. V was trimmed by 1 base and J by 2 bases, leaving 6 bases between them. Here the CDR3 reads CATSRASAYEQYF. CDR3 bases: TGTGCCACCAGCAGAGCTAGTGCCTACGAGCAGTACTTC.

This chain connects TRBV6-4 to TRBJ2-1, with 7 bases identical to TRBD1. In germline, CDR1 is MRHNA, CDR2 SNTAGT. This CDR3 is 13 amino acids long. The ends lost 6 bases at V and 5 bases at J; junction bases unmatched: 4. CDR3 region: CASSGDSNNEQFF. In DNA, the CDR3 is TGTGCCAGCAGCGGGGACAGTAACAATGAGCAGTTCTTC.